The clone carrying this T cell receptor beta chain was detected many times. Its target is unknown. The record originates from a study of T cells after yellow fever vaccination. General study findings and limits: Across the CD4 and CD8 compartments, a small share of clonotypes was present in both. Booster samples showed a return of most primary-vaccination clones (roughly 96% CD4, around 85% CD8). The secondary response was weaker, and its peak arrived faster, on day 5 versus 15.

Looked up from germline, CDR1 is SGHAT and CDR2 is FQNNGV. The CDR3 is 17 amino acids. The junction had 6 bases not matched to a gene; V was cut back by 5 bases and J by 3 bases. They built TCR cDNA with 5'RACE template switching, a step that put in a universal primer site and UMIs. One entry per CDR3 protein results from TCRdb running MiXCR on the 5' RACE reads. Among about 310,000 distinct CDR3 sequences, around 4% were seen once, and the ten largest hold 23%. J is TRBJ2-1 and V is TRBV11-2, with 14 bases identical to TRBD2. This sample comprised PBMCs, obtained on the day of the yellow fever booster vaccination. This clonotype originated in a man aged 18 to 30 who received the YFV17D yellow fever vaccine. The CDR3 loop is CASSPGLAGGIYNEQFF. The CDR3 DNA reads as TGTGCCAGCAGCCCAGGACTAGCGGGGGGAATCTACAATGAGCAGTTCTTC.